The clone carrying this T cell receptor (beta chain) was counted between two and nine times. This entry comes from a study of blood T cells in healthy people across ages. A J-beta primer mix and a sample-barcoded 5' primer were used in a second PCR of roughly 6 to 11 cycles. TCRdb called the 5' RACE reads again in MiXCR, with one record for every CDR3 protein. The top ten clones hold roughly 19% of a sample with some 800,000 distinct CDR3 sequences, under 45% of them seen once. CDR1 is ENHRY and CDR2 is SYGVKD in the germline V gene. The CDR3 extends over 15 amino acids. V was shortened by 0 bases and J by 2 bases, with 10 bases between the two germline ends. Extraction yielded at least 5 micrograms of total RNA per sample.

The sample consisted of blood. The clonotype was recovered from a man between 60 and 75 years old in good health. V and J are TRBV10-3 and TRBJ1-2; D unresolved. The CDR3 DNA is TGTGCCATCAGTGAGTCGAGGTTACAGAACTATGGCTACACCTTC. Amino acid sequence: CAISESRLQNYGYTF.